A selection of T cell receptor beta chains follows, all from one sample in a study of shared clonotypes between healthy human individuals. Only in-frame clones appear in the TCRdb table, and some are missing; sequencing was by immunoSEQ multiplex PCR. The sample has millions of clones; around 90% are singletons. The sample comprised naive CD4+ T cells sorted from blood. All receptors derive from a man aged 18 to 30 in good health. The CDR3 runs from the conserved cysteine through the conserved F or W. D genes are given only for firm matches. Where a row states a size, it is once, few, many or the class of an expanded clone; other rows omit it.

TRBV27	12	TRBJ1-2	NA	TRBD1	CASSGTGTGYTF	TGTGCCAGCAGTGGGACAGGCACTGGCTACACCTTC
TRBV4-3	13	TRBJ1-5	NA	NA	CASSQGLLQPQHF	TGCGCCAGCAGCCAAGGGTTATTGCAGCCCCAGCATTTT
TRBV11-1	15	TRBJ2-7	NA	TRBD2	CASSSPLAGYYEQYF	TGTGCCAGCAGCTCCCCGCTAGCGGGCTACTACGAGCAGTACTTC
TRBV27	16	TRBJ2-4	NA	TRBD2	CASSFWSTSDKNIQYF	TGTGCCAGCAGTTTTTGGTCCACTAGCGACAAAAACATTCAGTACTTC
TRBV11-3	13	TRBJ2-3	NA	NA	CASSPAHTDTQYF	TGTGCCAGCAGCCCGGCGCACACAGATACGCAGTATTTT
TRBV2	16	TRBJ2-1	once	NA	CASRRSRWSSYNEQFF	TGTGCCAGCAGAAGGAGTAGGTGGAGCTCCTACAATGAGCAGTTCTTC
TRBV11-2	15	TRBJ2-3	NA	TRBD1	CASSLRGQGTDTQYF	TGTGCCAGCAGCTTAAGGGGACAGGGGACAGATACGCAGTATTTT
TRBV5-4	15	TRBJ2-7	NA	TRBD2	CASSLAGGTLYEQYF	TGTGCCAGCAGCTTGGCCGGGGGGACCCTCTACGAGCAGTACTTC
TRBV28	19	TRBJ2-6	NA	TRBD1	CASSFLPGQGLSGANVLTF	TGTGCCAGCAGTTTTTTACCGGGACAGGGGCTGTCTGGGGCCAACGTCCTGACTTTC
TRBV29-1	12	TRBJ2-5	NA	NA	CSVGRAQETQYF	TGCAGCGTTGGGCGGGCACAAGAGACCCAGTACTTC
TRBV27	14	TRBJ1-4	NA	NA	CASSLWGPNEKLFF	TGTGCCAGCAGTTTATGGGGCCCTAATGAAAAACTGTTTTTT
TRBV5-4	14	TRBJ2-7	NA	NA	CASNQMGGAGEQYF	TGTGCCAGCAACCAGATGGGGGGCGCGGGCGAGCAGTACTTC
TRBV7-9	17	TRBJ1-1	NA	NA	CASSSTTTTALNTEAFF	TGTGCCAGCAGCTCAACCACAACGACAGCTTTGAACACTGAAGCTTTCTTT
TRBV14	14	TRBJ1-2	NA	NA	CASSQDRRGYGYTF	TGTGCCAGCAGCCAAGATAGGAGGGGCTATGGCTACACCTTC
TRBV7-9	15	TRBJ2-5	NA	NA	CASSLVPSYQETQYF	TGTGCCAGCAGCTTAGTCCCTAGCTACCAAGAGACCCAGTACTTC
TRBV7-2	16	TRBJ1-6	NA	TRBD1	CASSRLGTGPNSPLHF	TGTGCCAGCAGCCGCCTAGGGACAGGCCCCAATTCACCCCTCCACTTT
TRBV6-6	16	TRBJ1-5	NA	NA	CASSYPPALHTGSQHF	TGTGCCAGCAGTTATCCGCCCGCTTTACATACAGGGTCCCAGCATTTT
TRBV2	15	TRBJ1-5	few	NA	CASSLIGWAGEPQHF	TGTGCCAGCAGTCTAATTGGCTGGGCAGGGGAGCCCCAGCATTTT
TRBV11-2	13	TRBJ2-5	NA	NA	CASSLSFQETQYF	TGTGCCAGCAGCTTAAGTTTCCAAGAGACCCAGTACTTC
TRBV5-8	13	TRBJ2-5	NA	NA	CASSRNQQETQYF	TGTGCCAGCAGCAGAAATCAACAAGAGACCCAGTACTTC
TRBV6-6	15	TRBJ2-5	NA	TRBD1	CASSYVGAGGLTQYF	TGTGCCAGCAGTTATGTTGGGGCAGGGGGATTGACCCAGTACTTC
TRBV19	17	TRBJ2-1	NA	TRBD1	CASSIPSDRGGYNEQFF	TGTGCCAGTAGTATCCCCTCGGACAGGGGAGGCTACAATGAGCAGTTCTTC
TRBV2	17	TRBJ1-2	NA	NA	CASSLSAGFLPPFGYTF	TGTGCCAGCAGTCTATCGGCGGGATTCTTGCCCCCTTTCGGCTACACCTTC
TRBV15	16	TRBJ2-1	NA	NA	CATSARGVSSYNEQFF	TGTGCCACCAGCGCGCGGGGCGTGAGCTCCTACAATGAGCAGTTCTTC
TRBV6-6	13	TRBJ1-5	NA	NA	CASRYNRAQPQHF	TGTGCCAGCAGATACAACAGGGCTCAGCCCCAGCATTTT
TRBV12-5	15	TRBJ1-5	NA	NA	CASGLLTPARQPQHF	TGTGCTAGTGGTTTGTTAACACCGGCGCGACAGCCCCAGCATTTT
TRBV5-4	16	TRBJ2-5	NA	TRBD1	CASSFGTGQGRETQYF	TGTGCCAGCAGCTTTGGTACGGGACAGGGGCGAGAGACCCAGTACTTC
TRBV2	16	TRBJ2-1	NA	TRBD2	CASSTIQRGGGNEQFF	TGTGCCAGCAGTACCATCCAGCGGGGGGGCGGCAATGAGCAGTTCTTC
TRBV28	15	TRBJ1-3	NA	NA	CASTRDTISGNTIYF	TGTGCCAGCACTCGGGACACCATTTCTGGAAACACCATATATTTT
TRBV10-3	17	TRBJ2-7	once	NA	CAISGKGQFSISYEQYF	TGTGCCATCAGTGGCAAGGGGCAGTTTTCGATTTCCTACGAGCAGTACTTC
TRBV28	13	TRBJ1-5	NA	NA	CASLISFDQPQHF	TGTGCCAGCCTCATCTCCTTCGATCAGCCCCAGCATTTT
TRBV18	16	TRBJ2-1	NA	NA	CASSSRSLTTYNEQFF	TGTGCCAGCTCATCGCGAAGTTTGACTACCTACAATGAGCAGTTCTTC
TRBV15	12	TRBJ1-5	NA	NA	CATREANQPQHF	TGTGCCACCAGAGAAGCAAATCAGCCCCAGCATTTT
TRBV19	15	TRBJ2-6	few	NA	CASSIDELGANVLTF	TGTGCCAGTAGTATCGATGAGCTAGGGGCCAACGTCCTGACTTTC
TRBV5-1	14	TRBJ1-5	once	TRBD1	CASSPTGPNQPQHF	TGCGCCAGCAGCCCGACAGGGCCCAATCAGCCCCAGCATTTT
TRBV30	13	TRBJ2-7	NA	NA	CAWKRGGTYEQYF	TGTGCCTGGAAAAGGGGTGGAACCTACGAGCAGTACTTC
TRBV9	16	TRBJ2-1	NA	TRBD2	CASSVGRAGGQNEQFF	TGTGCCAGCAGCGTAGGTCGAGCGGGAGGGCAAAATGAGCAGTTCTTC
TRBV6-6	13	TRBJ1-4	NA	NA	CASKGSGNEKLFF	TGTGCCAGCAAGGGGTCGGGTAATGAAAAACTGTTTTTT
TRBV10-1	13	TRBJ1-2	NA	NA	CASVPGGSYGYTF	TGCGCCAGCGTCCCCGGGGGCTCCTATGGCTACACCTTC
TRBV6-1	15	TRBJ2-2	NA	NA	CASSLLGQLAGELFF	TGTGCCAGCAGTCTCCTAGGACAGCTTGCCGGGGAGCTGTTTTTT
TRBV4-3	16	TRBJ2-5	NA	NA	CASSQGALPGKETQYF	TGCGCCAGCAGCCAAGGCGCCTTGCCGGGAAAAGAGACCCAGTACTTC
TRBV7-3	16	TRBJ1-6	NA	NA	CASSLTGSSVNSPLHF	TGTGCCAGCAGCTTAACGGGGTCCTCGGTGAATTCACCCCTCCACTTT
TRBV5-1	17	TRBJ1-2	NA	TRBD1	CASSPLPGQGGPHGYTF	TGCGCCAGCAGTCCTTTACCCGGACAGGGCGGACCCCATGGCTACACCTTC
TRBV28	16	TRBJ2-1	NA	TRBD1	CASSPPPGQGSNEQFF	TGTGCCAGCAGCCCACCGCCGGGACAGGGAAGCAATGAGCAGTTCTTC
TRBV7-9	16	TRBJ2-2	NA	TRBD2	CASSLSSGTNTGELFF	TGTGCCAGCAGCTTAAGTAGCGGGACGAACACCGGGGAGCTGTTTTTT
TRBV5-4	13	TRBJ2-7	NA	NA	CASSSRDSPKQYF	TGTGCCAGCAGCTCCCGGGACTCCCCCAAGCAGTACTTC
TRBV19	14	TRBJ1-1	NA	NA	CASSIKGLNTEAFF	TGTGCCAGTAGTATAAAGGGGTTGAACACTGAAGCTTTCTTT
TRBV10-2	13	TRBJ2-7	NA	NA	CASTQGSSYEQYF	TGCGCCAGCACCCAGGGTAGCTCCTACGAGCAGTACTTC
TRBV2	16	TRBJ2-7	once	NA	CASRGLTSRNTYEQYF	TGTGCCAGCAGGGGACTTACTAGTCGCAACACCTACGAGCAGTACTTC
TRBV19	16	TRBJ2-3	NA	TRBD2	CASSVATSGSSDTQYF	TGTGCCAGTAGTGTGGCGACTAGCGGGAGTTCAGATACGCAGTATTTT
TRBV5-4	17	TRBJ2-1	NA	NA	CASSLTPDRPAYNEQFF	TGTGCCAGCAGCCTTACACCCGACCGGCCGGCGTACAATGAGCAGTTCTTC
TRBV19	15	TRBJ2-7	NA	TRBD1	CASSVGTGVRYEQYF	TGTGCCAGTAGTGTCGGGACAGGGGTGCGGTACGAGCAGTACTTC
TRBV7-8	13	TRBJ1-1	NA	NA	CASSLVFGGEAFF	TGTGCCAGCAGCTTAGTGTTCGGAGGTGAAGCTTTCTTT